The entry below gives a single T cell receptor beta chain sequence along with its context. The antigen is not known. Here immunoSEQ multiplex PCR was the method, and the copy in TCRdb shows in-frame clones only, minus some. The data hold almost 40,000 clones, with around 76% observed a single time. The CDR3 totals 15 residues. Germline lookup yields CDR1 MNHEY and CDR2 SVGAGI. V lost 5 bases and J 4 bases, leaving 12 bases between the germline ends. These data are taken from a study of vaccination effects on CD4 cells after COVID-19. Culture lasted roughly 9 days before CD4+ T cell isolation. The sequence derives from a human donor who received a COVID-19 vaccine. V and J are TRBV6-5 and TRBJ2-6; D uncertain. The sample consisted of CD4+ T cells from PBMCs cultured without peptide, taken before COVID-19 vaccination. The CDR3 region has the DNA TGTGCCAGCAGTCGGACGGGTGCGGGGGCCAACGTCCTGACTTTC. As protein: CASSRTGAGANVLTF.